Below are 18 T cell receptor beta chains sequenced from a single sample in a study of T cell repertoires in cytomegalovirus infection. These receptors are not linked to any known antigen. Each CDR3 protein gets one entry after TCRdb re-called the reads with MiXCR. The repertoire holds some 800,000 distinct CDR3 sequences, with 25% to 35% as singletons. This specimen consisted of cultured CD8+ T cells from PBMCs, obtained from culture after CMV antigen stimulation. The receptors were sampled from a human donor in good health (CMV status not recorded). Some clones in this sample may be carry-over from other donors' samples.

This clonotype was seen a handful of times. This chain uses TRBV7-9 with TRBJ2-7; the D call may be TRBD1 or TRBD2 (6 bases each). This CDR3 comprises 15 residues. The germline CDR1 and CDR2 sequences are SEHNR and FQNEAQ (reference sequence). The ends were cut back, 1 base at V and 4 bases at J, with 14 bases in the middle. CDR3 protein: CASSLEGTGRYEQYF. The CDR3 bases are TGTGCCAGCAGCTTAGAAGGAACAGGGAGGTACGAGCAGTACTTC.

This clonotype was counted ten times or more. CDR3 sequence (DNA): TGTGCCAGCAGCTTAGGTGGCGGGGGGGCCGATGAGCAGTTCTTC. Amino acids: CASSLGGGGADEQFF. The V and J genes are TRBV7-6 and TRBJ2-1, with 9 nucleotides matching TRBD2. Germline V gene data show CDR1 as SGHVS and CDR2 as FNYEAQ. This CDR3 comprises 15 residues. Germline trimming cut 1 base from V and 8 bases from J; bases unmatched to any gene: 6.

The rearrangement uses TRBV6-6 and TRBJ2-2; tentatively, D is TRBD1 (5 bases). Germline V gene data show CDR1 as MNHNY and CDR2 as SVGAGI (reference sequence). This CDR3 is built from 13 residues. Trimming left V 5 bases short and J 6 bases short, with 10 bases between. The CDR3 coding sequence is TGTGCCAGCAGTAAGACAGTCGCCGGGGAGCTGTTTTTT. It translates to CASSKTVAGELFF.

This rearrangement joins TRBV27 to TRBJ2-7, with D possibly matching TRBD2 (7 bases). Germline V gene lookup returns CDR1 MNHEY and CDR2 SMNVEV (reference sequence). Trimming removed 3 bases at V and 2 bases at J, with 14 bases between. The CDR3 is 15 amino acids. The CDR3 DNA reads TGTGCCAGCAGTTTTATCGCGGGGGCCGCCTACGAGCAGTACTTC. Encoded protein: CASSFIAGAAYEQYF.

This clonotype was detected many times. This chain joins TRBV7-2 and TRBJ2-1, with D possibly TRBD2 on 7 matching bases. There are 17 residues in the CDR3. Trimming removed 4 bases from V and 6 bases from J, with 22 bases in between. CDR1 SGHTA and CDR2 FQGNSA come from the germline V gene. The CDR3, as DNA: TGTGCCAGCAGCTCACCCCGGGGGGCGGGGGAGATCAATGAGCAGTTCTTC. Its translation: CASSSPRGAGEINEQFF.

This chain joins TRBV7-8 and TRBJ2-7; 8 bases match TRBD1. Looked up from germline, CDR1 is SGHVS and CDR2 is FQNEAQ. The V gene end was trimmed by 5 bases and the J gene end by 2 bases; junction bases not matched to a gene: 8. This CDR3 comprises 15 residues. The CDR3 region is CASSRPGTGTYEQYF. In nucleotides, the CDR3 is TGTGCCAGCAGCCGTCCCGGGACAGGAACCTACGAGCAGTACTTC.

This clonotype has only a few counts. V and J are TRBV25-1 and TRBJ1-4; 10 positions match TRBD1. CDR3 length: 18 amino acids. Germline trimming cut 6 bases from V and 1 base from J; bases unmatched to any gene: 11. Germline assignment: CDR1 MGHDK and CDR2 SYGVNS. The CDR3 bases are TGTGCCAGCAGCCTAAAGGGGGGACAGGGGCGAACTAATGAAAAACTGTTTTTT. Translation gives CASSLKGGQGRTNEKLFF.

The rearrangement uses TRBV12-3 or TRBV12-4 and TRBJ1-4; D gene unclear. Trimming removed 3 bases at V and 8 bases at J, with 10 bases between. The CDR3 length is 13 residues. CDR3 loop: CASSLVVREKLFF. Written as DNA, the CDR3 is TGTGCCAGCAGTTTGGTAGTACGGGAAAAACTGTTTTTT.

The chain is built from TRBV19 and TRBJ1-1, with D uncertain. Trimming stripped 3 bases from V and 1 base from J, with 6 bases between. CDR1 is LNHDA, CDR2 SQIVND, per germline (reference sequence). The CDR3 is 13 amino acids. CDR3 in DNA: TGTGCCAGTAGTATTAACACGAACACTGAAGCTTTCTTT. Amino acids: CASSINTNTEAFF.

Many counts were recorded for this clonotype. This chain links TRBV7-8 with TRBJ1-3, with 9 bases identical to TRBD1. The CDR3 consists of 15 residues. CDR1 and CDR2 from the germline V gene are SGHVS and FQNEAQ. Losses at the gene ends were 1 base for V and 3 bases for J; bases not matched to a gene: 1. Here the CDR3 reads CASSLGTGVGNTIYF. The CDR3 DNA is TGTGCCAGCAGCTTAGGGACAGGGGTTGGAAACACCATATATTTT.

This chain connects TRBV29-1 to TRBJ2-5; 7 nucleotides agree with TRBD2. The CDR3 consists of 16 residues. V dropped 0 bases and J dropped 3; count of bases not matched to a gene: 10. Germline loops: CDR1 SQVTM, CDR2 ANQGSEA. The CDR3 sequence is CSVEDLWLAEKETQYF. Written as DNA, the CDR3 is TGCAGCGTTGAAGATCTGTGGCTAGCGGAGAAAGAGACCCAGTACTTC. Complete variable domain (other parts from reference TRBV29-1 and TRBJ2-5): SAVISQKPSRDICQRGTSLTIQCQVDSQVTMMFWYRQQPGQSLTLIATANQGSEATYESGFVIDKFPISRPNLTFSTLTVSNMSPEDSSIYLCSVEDLWLAEKETQYFGPGTRLLVL.

CDR3 sequence: CASSITQGNLYEQYF. In nucleotides, the CDR3 is TGTGCCAGCAGCATCACACAGGGGAACCTCTACGAGCAGTACTTC. The rearrangement links TRBV7-6 to TRBJ2-7; 7 bases are shared with TRBD1. Germline trimming cut 5 bases from V and 3 bases from J; bases unmatched to any gene: 10. The germline gives CDR1 SGHVS, CDR2 FNYEAQ. This CDR3 is built from 15 residues.

This chain links TRBV19 with TRBJ1-5; possibly TRBD1 for D (5 bases). Germline V gene lookup returns CDR1 LNHDA and CDR2 SQIVND (reference sequence). The CDR3 runs 15 residues. The V end was cut by 2 bases, the J end by 4 bases, with 12 bases between. The DNA of the CDR3 is TGTGCCAGTAGTATAAGGGACGTCAAGAATCAGCCCCAGCATTTT. It yields the protein CASSIRDVKNQPQHF.

The table lists this clonotype with a count of one. This chain links TRBV5-1 with TRBJ2-1; D possibly matches TRBD1 or TRBD2 (5 bases each). Germline V lookup: CDR1 SGHRS, CDR2 YFSETQ. Trimming shortened V by 7 bases and J by 2 bases, and 16 bases separated the two germline ends. The length of the CDR3 is 15 residues. In DNA, the CDR3 is TGCGCCAGCCTCGCGACTGGGGGAGCCTACAATGAGCAGTTCTTC. The encoded protein is CASLATGGAYNEQFF.

The V call is TRBV24-1, the J call TRBJ2-1; no reliable D call. This CDR3 comprises 17 residues. The germline V and J ends were trimmed by 2 bases and 5 bases, with 18 bases remaining between them. Germline V gene lookup returns CDR1 KGHDR and CDR2 SFDVKD. The CDR3 region has the DNA TGTGCCACCAGTGATTACCCCGCCAACCCAGAGGACAATGAGCAGTTCTTC. Its protein is CATSDYPANPEDNEQFF.

The chain couples TRBV6-4 to TRBJ1-2; D possibly corresponds to TRBD1 (6 bases). This CDR3 contains 15 residues. CDR1 is MRHNA, CDR2 SNTAGT, per germline. Between the trimmed V and J ends, which lost 2 bases and 3 bases, there was a span of 13 bases. This CDR3 is CASSDTPGAHYGYTF. DNA for the CDR3: TGTGCCAGCAGTGACACGCCAGGGGCGCACTATGGCTACACCTTC.

The rearrangement uses TRBV13 and TRBJ1-1; no definite D call. The CDR3 runs 12 residues. The V gene's germline CDR1 is PRHDT and CDR2 FYEKMQ (reference sequence). Trimming pared 2 bases from V and 6 bases from J, leaving 7 bases between. The CDR3 DNA follows: TGTGCCAGCAGCTTACAGCAAGCTGAAGCTTTCTTT. This codes for CASSLQQAEAFF. The whole variable domain, filled in from reference TRBV13 and TRBJ1-1, reads AAGVIQSPRHLIKEKRETATLKCYPIPRHDTVYWYQQGPGQDPQFLISFYEKMQSDKGSIPDRFSAQQFSDYHSELNMSSLELGDSALYFCASSLQQAEAFFGQGTRLTVV.

The chain links TRBV5-1 to TRBJ1-1; weak D call: TRBD1 (5 bases). Germline loops: CDR1 SGHRS, CDR2 YFSETQ. The CDR3 consists of 13 residues. Trimming took 4 bases from V and 3 from J, leaving 10 bases between them. CDR3 in DNA: TGCGCCAGCAGCCCGACAGTATACACTGAAGCTTTCTTT. The encoded protein is CASSPTVYTEAFF.